These 25 T cell receptor beta chains came from one sample sequenced in a study of CD8 T cells in ankylosing spondylitis. TCRdb independently ran MiXCR on the 5' RACE reads; one entry per CDR3 protein. The repertoire consists of approximately 130,000 distinct CDR3 sequences, with roughly an eighth occurring once and the leading ten covering about 4%. Sequencing was performed on blood, either unsorted or a sorted T cell fraction (not recorded which). These TCRs come from a female donor with ankylosing spondylitis or in good health (not recorded which).

This clonotype appeared many times. Germline and junction disagree at one end, which may indicate a read error. This rearrangement joins TRBV5-1 to TRBJ2-3; no reliable D call. CDR3 length: 11 amino acids. The germline V gene has CDR1 SGHRS and CDR2 YFSETQ. In DNA, the CDR3 is TGTGCCAGCAGCTTGGGGGATACGCAGTATTTT. As protein: CASSLGDTQYF.

This clonotype was seen repeatedly, ten times or more. The chain couples TRBV12-5 to TRBJ2-1; weak D call: TRBD1 (6 bases). Between the trimmed V and J ends, which lost 6 bases and 4 bases, there was a span of 10 bases. The CDR3 runs to 13 residues. CDR1 and CDR2 (germline): LGHNT, FRNRAP. CDR3 sequence reads: CASGSQGYNEQFF. The CDR3 region has the DNA TGTGCTAGTGGATCCCAGGGGTACAATGAGCAGTTCTTC.

This clonotype was detected many times. The chain uses TRBV5-1 and TRBJ2-3; TRBD2 matches at 10 bases. Germline-derived CDR1 and CDR2 are SGHRS and YFSETQ. V gave up 3 bases and J gave up 2 bases; unmatched junction bases: 6. The CDR3 runs to 16 residues. CDR3 sequence (DNA): TGCGCCAGCAGCTGGGATAGCGGGGGGTACACAGATACGCAGTATTTT. Residues: CASSWDSGGYTDTQYF.

This clonotype showed up many times. V and J are TRBV12-3 or TRBV12-4 and TRBJ2-7; 9 bases line up with TRBD2. The V gene end was trimmed by 6 bases and the J gene end by 0 bases; junction bases not matched to a gene: 12. This CDR3 contains 17 residues. DNA of the CDR3: TGTGCCAGCAGACTAGCGGGTTATTTGGCCCCCTCCTACGAGCAGTACTTC. Protein product: CASRLAGYLAPSYEQYF.

The sample holds many counts of this clonotype. The V gene is TRBV3-1, the J gene TRBJ2-3; maybe TRBD2 (6 bases). V was pared by 6 bases and J by 5 bases, with 15 bases between. The CDR3 is made up of 14 amino acids. Germline values: CDR1 LGHDT, CDR2 YNNKEL (reference sequence). This CDR3 reads CASRPGLWVDTQYF. The CDR3 DNA sequence: TGTGCCAGCAGACCGGGACTCTGGGTAGATACGCAGTATTTT.

This clonotype was seen ten or more times. CDR3 bases: TGTGCCAGCAGCCTGACTAGCGGGAACGCTGAGCAGTTCTTC. It is translated as CASSLTSGNAEQFF. The chain couples TRBV3-1 to TRBJ2-1; 11 nucleotides agree with TRBD2. J lost 9 bases, V lost 4 bases, and 5 bases had no gene match. The CDR3 is made up of 14 amino acids. CDR1 is LGHDT and CDR2 is YNNKEL in the germline V gene (reference sequence).

This clonotype occurred a few times. The chain uses TRBV18 and TRBJ2-5, with D possibly matching TRBD1 (6 bases). CDR3 length: 15 amino acids. Germline-derived CDR1 and CDR2 are KGHSH and LQKENI. V was pared by 2 bases and J by 4 bases, with 14 bases between. The CDR3 DNA is TGTGCCAGCTCACCAGGAGAGGGGGAGAGAGAGACCCAGTACTTC. This gives the protein CASSPGEGERETQYF.

This clonotype has ten or more counts. This chain links TRBV5-4 with TRBJ2-7, with TRBD1 as a possible D gene (5 bases). There are 14 residues in the CDR3. With 4 bases removed from V and 5 bases from J, the gap between germline ends came to 16 bases. Germline assignment: CDR1 SGHNT and CDR2 YYREEE (reference sequence). The CDR3 spells CASSINQGINEQYF. The CDR3 bases are TGTGCCAGCAGCATAAATCAGGGAATCAACGAGCAGTACTTC.

This clonotype came up many times. This rearrangement joins TRBV5-6 to TRBJ2-3, with D perhaps TRBD2 (5 bases). The CDR3 is 14 residues long. Trimming took 4 bases from V and 1 from J, leaving 10 bases between them. Germline lookup yields CDR1 SGHDT and CDR2 YYEEEE. The CDR3 DNA sequence: TGTGCCAGCAGCCACGGGCGGGGCACAGATACGCAGTATTTT. Its translation is CASSHGRGTDTQYF.

The sample holds many counts of this clonotype. The rearrangement joins TRBV5-6 to TRBJ2-6; D tentatively fits TRBD1 or TRBD2 (5 bases each). This CDR3 region has 18 residues. Trimming left V 3 bases short and J 0 bases short, with 16 bases between. Germline loops: CDR1 SGHDT, CDR2 YYEEEE. CDR3 sequence reads: CASSSKGTANSGANVLTF. As DNA, the CDR3 is TGTGCCAGCAGCTCAAAGGGGACCGCAAACTCTGGGGCCAACGTCCTGACTTTC.

This clonotype occurred many times. V and J are TRBV4-1 and TRBJ2-7; no reliable D call. Trimming stripped 2 bases from V and 3 bases from J, with 14 bases between. This CDR3 has 15 residues. Germline CDR1 MGHRA, CDR2 YSYEKL. DNA of the CDR3: TGCGCCAGCAGCCAACCCCACAGCGAGAACTACGAGCAGTACTTC. This translates into CASSQPHSENYEQYF.

The table lists this clonotype with many counts. The CDR3 coding sequence is TGTGCCAGCAGTTTGGTTGGGACAGTACAAGAGACCCAGTACTTC. The encoded protein is CASSLVGTVQETQYF. The V call is TRBV12-3 or TRBV12-4, the J call TRBJ2-5, with 7 positions matching TRBD1. The CDR3 totals 15 residues. V lost 3 bases and J lost 2; bases outside the gene matches: 6.

This clonotype was picked up many times. CDR3 in amino acids: CASSIANTETQYF. The CDR3 DNA is TGCGCCAGCAGCATCGCAAATACGGAGACCCAGTACTTC. The chain uses TRBV5-1 and TRBJ2-5; D is unclear. The V gene's germline CDR1 is SGHRS and CDR2 YFSETQ. CDR3 length equals 13 residues. V lost 4 bases and J 5 bases, leaving 12 bases between the germline ends.

This clonotype was counted a few times. V usage is TRBV5-4 and J usage is TRBJ2-1; TRBD2 matches at 7 bases. Germline V gives CDR1 SGHNT, CDR2 YYREEE (reference sequence). CDR3 length: 16 residues. The trim removed 2 bases at V and 6 bases at J, leaving 11 bases unmatched. The CDR3: CASSFPPLSGTNEQFF. The CDR3 bases are TGTGCCAGCAGCTTTCCCCCCCTCAGCGGGACCAATGAGCAGTTCTTC. Full variable domain (remainder filled in from reference TRBV5-4 and TRBJ2-1): ETGVTQSPTHLIKTRGQQVTLRCSSQSGHNTVSWYQQALGQGPQFIFQYYREEENGRGNFPPRFSGLQFPNYSSELNVNALELDDSALYLCASSFPPLSGTNEQFFGPGTRLTVL.

In this sample, this clonotype turned up many times. The V and J genes are TRBV7-2 and TRBJ2-1; 8 nucleotides agree with TRBD2. The CDR3 spans 16 residues. The germline V gene has CDR1 SGHTA and CDR2 FQGNSA. V lost 2 bases and J lost 7; bases outside the gene matches: 10. The CDR3 loop is CASSLRGGSTWNEQFF. The CDR3 region has the DNA TGTGCCAGCAGCTTACGCGGGGGGAGTACGTGGAATGAGCAGTTCTTC. The complete variable domain, with remaining parts taken from reference TRBV7-2 and TRBJ2-1, reads GAGVSQSPSNKVTEKGKDVELRCDPISGHTALYWYRQSLGQGLEFLIYFQGNSAPDKSGLPSDRFSAERTGGSVSTLTIQRTQQEDSAVYLCASSLRGGSTWNEQFFGPGTRLTVL.

There are many counts of this clonotype. V and J are TRBV5-1 and TRBJ1-4; D gene unclear. V lost 3 bases and J lost 7, with 10 bases in between. This CDR3 comprises 13 residues. From germline, CDR1 is SGHRS and CDR2 YFSETQ. CDR3 coding DNA: TGCGCCAGCAGCTCGGGAGTTGGTGAAAAACTGTTTTTT. This sequence encodes CASSSGVGEKLFF.

There are many counts of this clonotype. The rearrangement uses TRBV29-1 and TRBJ2-1, with D maybe TRBD2 (6 bases). The CDR3 extends over 16 amino acids. The V end lost 0 bases, the J end lost 3 bases, and 15 bases lay between the germline ends. CDR1 SQVTM and CDR2 ANQGSEA come from the germline V gene. The CDR3 bases are TGCAGCGTTGAAGATCCCCTAGCGACCCTCTACAATGAGCAGTTCTTC. It translates to CSVEDPLATLYNEQFF.

This chain connects TRBV6-2 or TRBV6-3 to TRBJ2-1; TRBD1 agrees at 7 bases. CDR1 and CDR2 (germline): MNHEY, SVGEGT. The ends lost 5 bases at V and 4 bases at J; junction bases unmatched: 11. CDR3 size: 16 residues. In DNA form, the CDR3 reads TGTGCCAGCAGTCCGACAGGGAATCCGAGATACAATGAGCAGTTCTTC. This sequence encodes CASSPTGNPRYNEQFF.

At least ten counts were recorded for this clonotype. The chain carries TRBV30 and TRBJ2-7; 8 nucleotides match TRBD1. This CDR3 has 14 residues. The V gene end was trimmed by 2 bases and the J gene end by 2 bases; junction bases not matched to a gene: 5. The germline gives CDR1 GTSNPN, CDR2 SVGIG (reference sequence). CDR3 nucleotides: TGTGCCTGGAGTTTGACAGGGGACCCCTACGAGCAGTACTTC. Amino acids: CAWSLTGDPYEQYF.

This clonotype was counted many times. V usage is TRBV5-1 and J usage is TRBJ2-3; D gene ambiguous. CDR1 is SGHRS, CDR2 YFSETQ, per germline. Trimming removed 3 bases at V and 2 bases at J, with 10 bases between. The CDR3 loop spans 14 amino acids. The CDR3 sequence: CASSSLDHTDTQYF. CDR3 bases: TGCGCCAGCAGCTCACTGGACCACACAGATACGCAGTATTTT. Full variable domain (outside the CDR3, taken from reference TRBV5-1 and TRBJ2-3): KAGVTQTPRYLIKTRGQQVTLSCSPISGHRSVSWYQQTPGQGLQFLFEYFSETQRNKGNFPGRFSGRQFSNSRSEMNVSTLELGDSALYLCASSSLDHTDTQYFGPGTRLTVL.

Ten or more counts support this clonotype. The chain uses TRBV9 and TRBJ2-2, with D possibly matching TRBD2 (6 bases). Trimming took 5 bases from V and 1 from J, leaving 15 bases between them. The CDR3 covers 16 residues. Per germline, CDR1 SGDLS and CDR2 YYNGEE. Here the CDR3 reads CASRGNGGLNTGELFF. Here the CDR3 DNA reads TGTGCCAGCAGGGGGAATGGAGGGCTGAACACCGGGGAGCTGTTTTTT.

This clonotype was seen ten or more times. This chain joins TRBV7-3 and TRBJ2-1, with 7 bases aligning to TRBD2. The V gene's germline CDR1 is SGHTA and CDR2 FQGTGA. V shed 4 bases, J shed 8 bases, and the junction held 2 bases outside the gene matches. The CDR3 consists of 12 residues. CDR3 region: CASSYSGDEQFF. CDR3 in DNA: TGTGCCAGCAGCTACAGCGGGGATGAGCAGTTCTTC.

The chain employs TRBV5-6 and TRBJ2-1, with D maybe TRBD1 (9 bases). Per the germline V gene, CDR1 is SGHDT and CDR2 is YYEEEE. With 1 base removed from V and 9 bases from J, the gap between germline ends came to 32 bases. The CDR3 extends over 20 amino acids. The CDR3 here is CASSLSRQGVYSGMGGEQFF. The CDR3 bases are TGTGCCAGCAGCTTGAGCAGACAGGGGGTCTATAGCGGGATGGGCGGTGAGCAGTTCTTC.

Many counts were recorded for this clonotype. The gene calls are TRBV14 and TRBJ2-5; 9 nucleotides line up with TRBD2. CDR1 SGHDN and CDR2 FVKESK come from the germline V gene. The V and J ends lost 5 bases and 3 bases, in that order; junction bases with no gene match: 7. The CDR3 spans 15 residues. CDR3 sequence (DNA): TGTGCCAGCAGCGTTATAGCGGGGGTAAAAGAGACCCAGTACTTC. Protein product: CASSVIAGVKETQYF.

This clonotype appeared many times. This rearrangement joins TRBV27 to TRBJ2-4; D perhaps matches TRBD2 (5 bases). Trimming pared 4 bases from V and 1 base from J, leaving 17 bases between. Germline V gives CDR1 MNHEY, CDR2 SMNVEV (reference sequence). The CDR3 loop spans 17 amino acids. The CDR3, as DNA: TGTGCCAGCAGTTCCCCCCTCCGTCGCGGGGCCAAAAACATTCAGTACTTC. Translating it yields CASSSPLRRGAKNIQYF.